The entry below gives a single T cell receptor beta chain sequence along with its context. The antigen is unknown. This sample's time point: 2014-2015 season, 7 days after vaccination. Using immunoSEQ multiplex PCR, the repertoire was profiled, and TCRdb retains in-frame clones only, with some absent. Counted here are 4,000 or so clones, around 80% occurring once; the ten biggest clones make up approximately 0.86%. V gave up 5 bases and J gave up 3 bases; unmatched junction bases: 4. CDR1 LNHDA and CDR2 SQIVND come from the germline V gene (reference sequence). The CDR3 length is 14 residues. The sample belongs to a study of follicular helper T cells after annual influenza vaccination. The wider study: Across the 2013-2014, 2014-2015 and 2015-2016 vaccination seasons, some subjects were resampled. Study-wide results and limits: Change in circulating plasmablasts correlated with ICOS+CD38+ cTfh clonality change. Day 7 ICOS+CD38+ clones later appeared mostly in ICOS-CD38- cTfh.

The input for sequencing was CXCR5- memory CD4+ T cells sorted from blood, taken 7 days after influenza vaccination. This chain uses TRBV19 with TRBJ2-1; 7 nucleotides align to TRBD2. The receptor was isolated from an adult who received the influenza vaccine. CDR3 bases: TGTGCCAGTAGTCGGGGGGAGGACTACAATGAGCAGTTCTTC. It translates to CASSRGEDYNEQFF.